This T cell receptor beta chain was profiled in a study of cytomegalovirus exposure and HLA in healthy donors. This PCR relied on a set of 60 Vbeta primers and 13 Jbeta primers. Only in-frame clones appear in the TCRdb table, and some are missing; sequencing was by immunoSEQ multiplex PCR. This table has some 91,000 clones, around 74% appearing once. CDR1 is SGHAT and CDR2 is FQNNGV in the germline V gene. This CDR3 contains 13 residues. The V gene end was trimmed by 5 bases and the J gene end by 7 bases; junction bases not matched to a gene: 4. The chain joins TRBV11-2 to TRBJ2-7; TRBD1 aligns across 11 bases. The specimen was PBMCs. This receptor was identified in a man aged 35-49 years in good health and CMV-seropositive. The CDR3 spells CASSAGTGGEQYF. CDR3 DNA sequence: TGTGCCAGCAGCGCCGGGACAGGGGGAGAGCAGTACTTC.